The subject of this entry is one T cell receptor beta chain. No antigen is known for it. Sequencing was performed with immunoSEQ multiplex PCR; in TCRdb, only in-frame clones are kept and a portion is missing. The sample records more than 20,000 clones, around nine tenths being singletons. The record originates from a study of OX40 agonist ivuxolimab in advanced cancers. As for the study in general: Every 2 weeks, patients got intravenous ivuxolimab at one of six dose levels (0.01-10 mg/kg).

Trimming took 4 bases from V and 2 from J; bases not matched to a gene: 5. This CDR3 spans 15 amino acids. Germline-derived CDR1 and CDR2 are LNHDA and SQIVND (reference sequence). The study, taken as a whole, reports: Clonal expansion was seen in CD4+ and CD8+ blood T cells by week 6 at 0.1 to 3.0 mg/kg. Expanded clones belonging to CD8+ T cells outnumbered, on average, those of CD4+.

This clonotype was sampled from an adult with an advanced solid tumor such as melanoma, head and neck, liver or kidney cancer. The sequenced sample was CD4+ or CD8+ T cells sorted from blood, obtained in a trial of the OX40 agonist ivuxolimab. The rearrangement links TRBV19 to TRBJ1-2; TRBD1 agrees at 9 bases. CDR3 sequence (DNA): TGTGCCAGTAGTACTCACGGACAGGGGAACTATGGCTACACCTTC. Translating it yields CASSTHGQGNYGYTF.